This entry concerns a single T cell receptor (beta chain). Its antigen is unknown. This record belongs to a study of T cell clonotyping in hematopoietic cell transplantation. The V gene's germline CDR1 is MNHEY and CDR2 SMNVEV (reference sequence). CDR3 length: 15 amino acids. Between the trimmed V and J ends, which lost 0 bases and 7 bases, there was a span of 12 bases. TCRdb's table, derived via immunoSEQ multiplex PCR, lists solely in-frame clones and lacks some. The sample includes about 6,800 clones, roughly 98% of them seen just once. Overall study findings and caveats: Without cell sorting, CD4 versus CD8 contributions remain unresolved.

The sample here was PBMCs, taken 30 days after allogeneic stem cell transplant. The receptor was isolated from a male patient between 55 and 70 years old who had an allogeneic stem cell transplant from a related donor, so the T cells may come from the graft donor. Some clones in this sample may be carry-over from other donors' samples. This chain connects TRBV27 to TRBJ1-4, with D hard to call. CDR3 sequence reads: CASSLSWGLGEKLFF. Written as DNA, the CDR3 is TGTGCCAGCAGTTTATCGTGGGGTCTGGGTGAAAAACTGTTTTTT.